The 30 T cell receptor beta chains presented below share a single source sample, sequenced in a study of T cells in Graves' hyperthyroidism and ophthalmopathy. Amplification of TCR beta CDR3 regions was performed using RNA transcripts as template. When the TCR CDR3 underwent first-round RT-PCR, the HTBI primer set was used. TCRdb re-analysed the multiplex PCR reads in MiXCR, keeping a single row per CDR3 protein. The sample records 600,000 to 650,000 distinct CDR3 sequences, less than 25% being singletons. The sequenced sample consisted of blood. The receptor set was obtained from a man aged 30 to 39 with Graves' ophthalmopathy.

This chain joins TRBV24-1 and TRBJ1-5; TRBD1 matches at 7 bases. Per germline, CDR1 KGHDR and CDR2 SFDVKD. J gave up 2 bases and V 9 bases, and 3 bases lay outside the gene matches. The length of the CDR3 is 13 residues. CDR3 in DNA: TGTGCCACCTCAACAGGGGGCAATCAGCCCCAGCATTTT. This sequence encodes CATSTGGNQPQHF.

The V call is TRBV20-1, the J call TRBJ2-5; tentative D call: TRBD2 (5 bases). V lost 6 bases, J lost 1 base, and 12 bases lay in between. Germline V gene data show CDR1 as DFQATT and CDR2 as SNEGSKA (reference sequence). The CDR3 loop spans 13 amino acids. The CDR3 DNA is TGCAGTGCCCTCCGGACTTTCCAAGAGACCCAGTACTTC. Residues: CSALRTFQETQYF.

Written as DNA, the CDR3 is TGCGCCAGCATGACCGCTAGCGGGAGGATCACCGGGGAGCTGTTTTTT. Its protein is CASMTASGRITGELFF. The chain combines TRBV10-2 with TRBJ2-2; 11 bases match TRBD2. Germline lookup yields CDR1 WSHSY and CDR2 SAAADI. This CDR3 region has 16 residues. V trimming: 7 bases; J trimming: 4 bases; junction bases outside the gene matches: 8.

In this sample, this clonotype turned up a few times. The genes are TRBV5-1 and TRBJ1-2, with 7 bases identical to TRBD1. Germline CDR1 is SGHRS and CDR2 is YFSETQ. The CDR3 extends over 14 amino acids. Trimming at V came to 3 bases and at J to 4 bases, leaving 6 bases not matched to a gene. CDR3 nucleotide sequence: TGCGCCAGCAGCTCCCCGGGACAGACCTATGGCTACACCTTC. This gives the protein CASSSPGQTYGYTF.

This clonotype was counted ten times or more. The genes are TRBV11-2 and TRBJ2-3, with D possibly being TRBD1 or TRBD2 (5 bases each). V was cut by 4 bases and J by 4 bases, with 9 bases left in between. Germline V gene sequence: CDR1 SGHAT, CDR2 FQNNGV. This CDR3 is built from 13 residues. The CDR3 DNA is TGTGCCAGCAGCTGGCAGGGAGCAGATACGCAGTATTTT. Its protein is CASSWQGADTQYF.

This clonotype was detected only a few times. The rearrangement links TRBV7-9 to TRBJ1-1; 7 bases agree with TRBD1. Per germline, CDR1 SEHNR and CDR2 FQNEAQ (reference sequence). V dropped 5 bases and J dropped 5; count of bases not matched to a gene: 11. CDR3 length equals 15 residues. DNA of the CDR3: TGTGCCAGCAGCCCCCCCGACAGGGTGTGGACTGAAGCTTTCTTT. Its translation is CASSPPDRVWTEAFF.

V gene TRBV15 combines with J gene TRBJ1-5, with D perhaps TRBD1 (5 bases). Germline V CDR1 and CDR2: LNHNV, YYDKDF (reference sequence). The V end lost 1 base, the J end lost 4 bases, and 8 bases lay between the germline ends. The CDR3 is made up of 14 amino acids. The DNA for the CDR3 is TGTGCCACCAGCAGAGCCAGGGATAATCAGCCCCAGCATTTT. It yields the protein CATSRARDNQPQHF.

This clonotype occurred a few times. The rearrangement links TRBV6-2 or TRBV6-3 to TRBJ2-3; 11 bases line up with TRBD1. Germline V gene data show CDR1 as MNHEY and CDR2 as SVGEGT. V lost 6 bases and J lost 4; bases outside the gene matches: 9. This CDR3 region has 16 residues. The CDR3 bases are TGTGCCAGCAGCCGGGCGGACAGGGGGCGGTCAGATACGCAGTATTTT. Amino acids: CASSRADRGRSDTQYF.

The CDR3 loop reads CASRAPGRNQPQHF. The CDR3 DNA reads as TGTGCCAGTAGAGCTCCGGGCCGCAATCAGCCCCAGCATTTT. This rearrangement joins TRBV19 to TRBJ1-5, with D hard to call. From germline, CDR1 is LNHDA and CDR2 SQIVND (reference sequence). V shed 6 bases and J shed 2 bases, with 11 bases lying between them. The CDR3 contains 14 residues. Full variable domain (outside the CDR3, taken from reference TRBV19 and TRBJ1-5): DGGITQSPKYLFRKEGQNVTLSCEQNLNHDAMYWYRQDPGQGLRLIYYSQIVNDFQKGDIAEGYSVSREKKESFPLTVTSAQKNPTAFYLCASRAPGRNQPQHFGDGTRLSIL.

This clonotype was observed many times. The V gene is TRBV30, the J gene TRBJ1-3; D perhaps matches TRBD1 (5 bases). The CDR3 spans 11 residues. Germline CDR1 and CDR2: GTSNPN and SVGIG (reference sequence). Trimming cost V 7 bases and J 2 bases, with 6 bases left between them. CDR3 region: CALDTGNTIYF. The CDR3 nucleotides read TGTGCCTTGGACACTGGAAACACCATATATTTT.

This clonotype was counted at least ten times. The V gene is TRBV5-1, the J gene TRBJ2-1; D is undetermined. The V gene lost 0 bases and the J gene lost 6 bases, with 7 bases spanning the gap. The CDR3 spans 13 residues. Germline V CDR1 and CDR2: SGHRS, YFSETQ. This chain's CDR3 is CASSLDPGNEQFF. The DNA of the CDR3 is TGCGCCAGCAGCTTGGACCCGGGCAATGAGCAGTTCTTC.

The chain combines TRBV6-1 with TRBJ2-7; 12 bases line up with TRBD2. V trimming: 5 bases; J trimming: 5 bases; junction bases outside the gene matches: 7. CDR3 size: 15 residues. CDR1 and CDR2 from the germline V gene are MNHNS and SASEGT. For the CDR3, the DNA is TGTGCCAGCAGTCTCTCTAGCGGGAGGGCCCACGAGCAGTACTTC. Translating it yields CASSLSSGRAHEQYF.

The chain uses TRBV7-2 and TRBJ1-4, with D perhaps TRBD1 (6 bases). This CDR3 is built from 12 residues. Germline assignment: CDR1 SGHTA and CDR2 FQGNSA. Between the trimmed V and J ends, which lost 5 bases and 11 bases, there was a span of 12 bases. This CDR3 reads CASSLDSRKLFF. Written as DNA, the CDR3 is TGTGCCAGCAGCCTGGACAGTAGGAAACTGTTTTTT.

J is TRBJ2-4 and V is TRBV28, with 7 bases aligning to TRBD1. Germline V gene sequence: CDR1 MDHEN, CDR2 SYDVKM. V dropped 7 bases and J dropped 3; count of bases not matched to a gene: 24. The CDR3 is made up of 20 amino acids. The CDR3 DNA follows: TGTGCCAGCACCCAGGTGTACGAAGGGGGCGTGGAAGAAAACAAAAACATTCAGTACTTC. Protein: CASTQVYEGGVEENKNIQYF.

The chain is built from TRBV4-1 and TRBJ1-3; no reliable D call. The germline V and J ends were trimmed by 1 base and 0 bases, with 10 bases remaining between them. The CDR3 sequence is 16 residues long. CDR1 MGHRA and CDR2 YSYEKL come from the germline V gene. This CDR3 reads CASSQGNIFSGNTIYF. The CDR3 nucleotides read TGCGCCAGCAGCCAAGGTAACATATTCTCTGGAAACACCATATATTTT.

This clonotype was seen more than once but under ten times. The chain couples TRBV6-1 to TRBJ1-1, with no clear D. Trimming stripped 5 bases from V and 0 bases from J, with 13 bases between. CDR3 size: 15 residues. Germline V gene lookup returns CDR1 MNHNS and CDR2 SASEGT. CDR3 amino acids: CASSQNFAMNTEAFF. The CDR3, as DNA: TGTGCCAGCAGTCAAAACTTTGCAATGAACACTGAAGCTTTCTTT.

This rearrangement joins TRBV14 to TRBJ2-3; the D gene could be TRBD1 or TRBD2 (5 bases each). The ends were cut back, 3 bases at V and 6 bases at J, with 16 bases in the middle. The CDR3 runs 15 residues. The germline V gene has CDR1 SGHDN and CDR2 FVKESK. This CDR3 is CASSHRDRQLDTQYF. CDR3 DNA sequence: TGTGCCAGCAGCCACCGGGACCGACAGTTGGATACGCAGTATTTT.

The sample holds a few counts of this clonotype. The chain links TRBV6-5 to TRBJ1-5; the D gene is possibly TRBD1 (5 bases). This CDR3 has 15 amino acids. Germline V gene sequence: CDR1 MNHEY, CDR2 SVGAGI. V dropped 2 bases and J dropped 5 bases, with 13 bases sitting between them. In nucleotides, the CDR3 is TGTGCCAGCAGTTACAGGGGACCTTTCGATCAGCCCCAGCATTTT. As protein: CASSYRGPFDQPQHF.

This clonotype was observed many times. The chain couples TRBV6-1 to TRBJ1-5, with D hard to call. Germline CDR1 reads MNHNS; CDR2 reads SASEGT. The V end lost 2 bases, the J end lost 6 bases, and 20 bases lay between the germline ends. The CDR3 totals 17 residues. The CDR3 DNA reads TGTGCCAGCAGTGAAACTGTGGGATTAGGAGCAGCTCAGCCCCAGCATTTT. Protein sequence: CASSETVGLGAAQPQHF.

This clonotype has only a few counts. The chain joins TRBV12-3 or TRBV12-4 to TRBJ2-1; 13 bases line up with TRBD2. The ends lost 5 bases at V and 1 base at J; junction bases unmatched: 11. The CDR3 is 19 amino acids. Written as DNA, the CDR3 is TGTGCCAGCAGTCAGACTAGCGGGAGGACTTCATTGTCCTACAATGAGCAGTTCTTC. It specifies CASSQTSGRTSLSYNEQFF.

This clonotype was seen more than once but under ten times. The chain is built from TRBV3-1 and TRBJ2-7, with 13 positions matching TRBD2. V shed 8 bases, J shed 0 bases, and the junction held 10 bases outside the gene matches. Germline V gene data show CDR1 as LGHDT and CDR2 as YNNKEL (reference sequence). The CDR3 has 17 amino acids. The CDR3 DNA sequence: TGTGCCAGCTCACTCGGGACTAGCGGGGTTCACTCCTACGAGCAGTACTTC. Translated: CASSLGTSGVHSYEQYF.

Ten or more counts support this clonotype. The chain employs TRBV6-6 and TRBJ1-1; D not resolved. This CDR3 comprises 13 residues. Germline values: CDR1 MNHNY, CDR2 SVGAGI (reference sequence). V lost 0 bases and J 5 bases, leaving 7 bases between the germline ends. In nucleotides, the CDR3 is TGTGCCAGCAGTTACTCCCCGGGGACTGAAGCTTTCTTT. Amino acids: CASSYSPGTEAFF.

V usage is TRBV5-6 and J usage is TRBJ2-5, with 11 bases lining up with TRBD2. This CDR3 comprises 16 residues. J was trimmed by 0 bases and V by 3 bases; bases with no gene match: 4. Germline lookup yields CDR1 SGHDT and CDR2 YYEEEE. The CDR3 spells CASSSLGLADQETQYF. For the CDR3, the DNA is TGTGCCAGCAGCTCCCTGGGACTAGCGGACCAAGAGACCCAGTACTTC.

This clonotype was detected only a few times. The chain combines TRBV28 with TRBJ2-7, with D tentatively TRBD2 (6 bases). The CDR3 is made up of 16 amino acids. V was pared by 3 bases and J by 0 bases, with 15 bases between. Germline values: CDR1 MDHEN, CDR2 SYDVKM. The CDR3 here is CASSFGGWGVSYEQYF. CDR3 nucleotides: TGTGCCAGCAGTTTTGGGGGGTGGGGTGTCTCCTACGAGCAGTACTTC.

As regards this clonotype: This may arise from a read error, as a much more abundant clone is one base away. The gene calls are TRBV5-1 and TRBJ2-3, with 9 bases identical to TRBD2. CDR1 is SGHRS and CDR2 is YFSETQ in the germline V gene. The CDR3 is made up of 16 amino acids. V trimming: 4 bases; J trimming: 4 bases; junction bases outside the gene matches: 10. Here the CDR3 reads CASSPGTSWFSDTQYF. DNA of the CDR3: TGCGCCAGCAGCCCGGGGACTAGCTGGTTCTCAGATACGCAGTATTTT.

In this sample, this clonotype turned up a few times. V and J are TRBV30 and TRBJ2-3, with no clear D. The V gene lost 0 bases and the J gene lost 4 bases, with 8 bases spanning the gap. This CDR3 spans 13 amino acids. From germline, CDR1 is GTSNPN and CDR2 SVGIG (reference sequence). The CDR3 sequence is CAWSVLGADTQYF. As DNA, the CDR3 is TGTGCCTGGAGTGTCCTGGGTGCAGATACGCAGTATTTT.

For the CDR3, the DNA is TGTGCCATCAGTGAGTCGTTTGTGGGAGGGCCGACGACTGAGCAGTTCTTC. Translated, it gives CAISESFVGGPTTEQFF. V and J are TRBV10-3 and TRBJ2-1, with 7 nucleotides matching TRBD2. Germline trimming cut 0 bases from V and 9 bases from J; bases unmatched to any gene: 14. CDR1 and CDR2 from the germline V gene are ENHRY and SYGVKD. This CDR3 has 17 amino acids.

Notes on this clonotype: A much more abundant neighbour one base away suggests this may be a read error. The V gene is TRBV11-2, the J gene TRBJ2-1, with 7 bases matching TRBD2. Germline loops: CDR1 SGHAT, CDR2 FQNNGV. The length of the CDR3 is 14 residues. The CDR3 region is CAGSLGGSNNEQFF. Here the CDR3 DNA reads TGTGCCGGCAGCTTGGGCGGGAGTAACAATGAGCAGTTCTTC.

This clonotype was picked up many times. The rearrangement uses TRBV28 and TRBJ2-4, with D unclear. Germline CDR1 reads MDHEN; CDR2 reads SYDVKM. This CDR3 contains 14 residues. V was cut by 8 bases and J by 0 bases, with 11 bases left in between. This CDR3 is CASGRSLAKNIQYF. CDR3 in DNA: TGTGCCAGCGGTCGATCTCTAGCCAAAAACATTCAGTACTTC.

This clonotype was observed a few times. The V and J genes are TRBV29-1 and TRBJ2-1, with D perhaps being TRBD1 or TRBD2 (6 bases each). Trimming stripped 6 bases from V and 0 bases from J, with 18 bases between. The CDR3 is 16 residues long. Germline V gene lookup returns CDR1 SQVTM and CDR2 ANQGSEA. Written as DNA, the CDR3 is TGCAGCGTAAAAGGGGGGACCGGGACCTCCTACAATGAGCAGTTCTTC. This codes for CSVKGGTGTSYNEQFF.